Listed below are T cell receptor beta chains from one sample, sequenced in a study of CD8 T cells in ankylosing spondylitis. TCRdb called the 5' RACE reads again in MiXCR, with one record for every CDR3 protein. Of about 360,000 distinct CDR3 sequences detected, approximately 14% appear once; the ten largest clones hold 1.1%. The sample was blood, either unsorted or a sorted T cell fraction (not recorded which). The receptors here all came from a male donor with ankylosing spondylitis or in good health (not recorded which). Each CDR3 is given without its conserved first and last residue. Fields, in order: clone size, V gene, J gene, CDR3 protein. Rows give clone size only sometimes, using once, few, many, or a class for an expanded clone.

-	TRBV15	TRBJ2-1	ATSSPERRHNEQF
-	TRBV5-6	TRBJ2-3	ASSLEVVEITDTQY
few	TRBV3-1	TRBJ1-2	ASSQDRVMDYGYT
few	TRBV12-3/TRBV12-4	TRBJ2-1	ASGPLAGHYNEQF
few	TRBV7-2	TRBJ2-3	ASSLGLAPDTQY
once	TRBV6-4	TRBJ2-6	ASSDSGSGANVLT
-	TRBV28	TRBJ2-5	ASSPTSDPQTQY
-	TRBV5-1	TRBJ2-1	ASSLGGSAEEQF
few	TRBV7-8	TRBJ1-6	ASQWGGLSYNSPLH
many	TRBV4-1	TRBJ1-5	ASSTGSSNQPQH
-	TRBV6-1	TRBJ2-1	ASRERTGTGNYNEQF
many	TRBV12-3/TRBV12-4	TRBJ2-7	ASSPWDGTYEQY
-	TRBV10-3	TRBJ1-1	AISESGTGRAF
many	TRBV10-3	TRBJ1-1	AISDATNTEAF
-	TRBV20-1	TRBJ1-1	SAPRTTEAF
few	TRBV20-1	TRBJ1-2	SARDTRVQNYGYT
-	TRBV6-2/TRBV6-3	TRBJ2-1	ASSTRERYNEQF
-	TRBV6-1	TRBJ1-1	ASSEHRANTEAF
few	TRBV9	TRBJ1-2	ASSGPGNSAMGYT
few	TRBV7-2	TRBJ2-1	ASSLLSGGAVEQF
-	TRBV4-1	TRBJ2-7	ASSPDNLLSYEQY
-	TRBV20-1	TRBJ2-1	SAPTGDSSYNEQF
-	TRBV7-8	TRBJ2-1	ASSPRGYSYNEQF
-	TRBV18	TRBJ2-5	ASSPSGLAIGETQY
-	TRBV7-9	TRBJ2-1	ASSLVWGRGDNEQF
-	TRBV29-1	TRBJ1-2	SVGDRGNYGYT
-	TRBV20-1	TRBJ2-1	SAYGGRVEQF
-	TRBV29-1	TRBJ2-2	SVGRALTGELF
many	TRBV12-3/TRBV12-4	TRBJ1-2	ASSRQGRDGYT
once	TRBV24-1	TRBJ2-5	ATSDSGHGGETQY